Following are 2 T cell receptor beta chains from one sample sequenced in a study of blood T cell repertoires in COVID-19. Method: immunoSEQ multiplex PCR; TCRdb's copy keeps in-frame clones and lacks some. The sample consists of about 310,000 clones, 89% of them appearing once. The source material was PBMCs or T cells enriched from blood (not recorded which). These receptors came from a woman in her thirties who had recovered from COVID-19.

The rearrangement uses TRBV19 and TRBJ1-2; perhaps TRBD1 as D (6 bases). This CDR3 contains 16 residues. With 7 bases removed from V and 0 bases from J, the gap between germline ends came to 18 bases. Germline V CDR1 and CDR2: LNHDA, SQIVND (reference sequence). The DNA of the CDR3 is TGTGCCAGTACTTATATGGGGGCAGCATCTAACTATGGCTACACCTTC. It encodes CASTYMGAASNYGYTF.

This chain connects TRBV28 to TRBJ2-7; TRBD2 matches at 7 bases. Trimming cost V 5 bases and J 6 bases; bases outside gene matches: 10. The CDR3 is 14 residues long. Germline CDR1 reads MDHEN; CDR2 reads SYDVKM. In nucleotides, the CDR3 is TGTGCCAGCAGTCCCCTCGCGGGAGCCTCCGAGCAGTACTTC. This codes for CASSPLAGASEQYF.